A single sample gave rise to the 11 T cell receptor beta chains below, sequenced in a study of blood T cell repertoires in COVID-19. Method: immunoSEQ multiplex PCR; TCRdb's copy keeps in-frame clones and lacks some. The table includes over 140,000 clones, roughly 84% detected once. The sample comprised peripheral blood. The receptors originated from a woman in her sixties with acute or convalescent COVID-19.

The V gene is TRBV21-1, the J gene TRBJ2-7; the DNA was not compared with TRBD2, the D call given in the table. TRBV21-1 is annotated as a pseudogene. This CDR3 has 17 amino acids. CDR3 bases: TGTGCCAGCAGCAAACTAGCGGGAGGCCAGGGGCGTGACGAGCAGTACTTC. Residues: CASSKLAGGQGRDEQYF.

This rearrangement joins TRBV5-1 to TRBJ1-1; 7 bases line up with TRBD1. Germline CDR1 SGHRS, CDR2 YFSETQ. V shed 2 bases, J shed 5 bases, and the junction held 9 bases outside the gene matches. This CDR3 has 15 residues. The CDR3 sequence is CASSLGGALKTEAFF. CDR3 nucleotide sequence: TGCGCCAGCAGCTTAGGGGGCGCCCTCAAGACTGAAGCTTTCTTT.

The chain couples TRBV6-2 or TRBV6-3 to TRBJ2-3; 10 bases fit TRBD2. The CDR3 is 15 amino acids. Germline V gene data show CDR1 as MNHEY and CDR2 as SVGEGT. The junction had 5 bases not matched to a gene; V was cut back by 6 bases and J by 2 bases. The CDR3 loop is CASSLAGVDTDTQYF. The CDR3 nucleotides read TGTGCCAGCAGCCTAGCGGGAGTAGACACAGATACGCAGTATTTT.

V is TRBV10-3 and J is TRBJ1-5; D is possibly TRBD1 (6 bases). The CDR3 consists of 16 residues. Germline values: CDR1 ENHRY, CDR2 SYGVKD. Trimming left V 3 bases short and J 1 base short, with 13 bases between. The CDR3 here is CAISESGRGSNQPQHF. DNA for the CDR3: TGTGCCATCAGTGAATCGGGTAGGGGGAGCAATCAGCCCCAGCATTTT.

Turning to this clone: A junction boundary mismatches the germline segment, possibly from a read error. This chain links TRBV27 with TRBJ1-2, with 7 bases matching TRBD1. The germline gives CDR1 MNHEY, CDR2 SMNVEV (reference sequence). CDR3 length equals 14 residues. Here the CDR3 DNA reads TGTGCCAGCAGTTCCCCCGGGACAGAGCCCAGGTTTGCCTTC. Translation gives CASSSPGTEPRFAF.

The chain combines TRBV27 with TRBJ1-5, with TRBD1 matching over 8 bases. The germline CDR1 and CDR2 sequences are MNHEY and SMNVEV (reference sequence). The length of the CDR3 is 16 residues. Trimming cost V 5 bases and J 3 bases; bases outside gene matches: 9. This chain's CDR3 is CASSRVTGANNQPQHF. Here the CDR3 DNA reads TGTGCCAGCAGTCGCGTGACAGGGGCCAACAATCAGCCCCAGCATTTT.

The chain employs TRBV4-3 and TRBJ2-3, with D perhaps TRBD2 (6 bases). Germline loops: CDR1 LGHNA, CDR2 YSLEER. There are 18 residues in the CDR3. Trimming left V 1 base short and J 4 bases short, with 21 bases between. Here the CDR3 DNA reads TGCGCCAGCAGCCAAGGGGGGGTAGGAGGGGATCGTTCAGATACGCAGTATTTT. Residues: CASSQGGVGGDRSDTQYF.

This clone was detected only a few times. This chain connects TRBV19 to TRBJ2-7; unclear D gene. The V gene's germline CDR1 is LNHDA and CDR2 SQIVND (reference sequence). Trimming shortened V by 5 bases and J by 3 bases, and 8 bases separated the two germline ends. The CDR3 runs to 12 residues. The CDR3 sequence: CASSSSRYEQYF. CDR3 DNA: TGTGCCAGTAGTTCCTCCCGCTACGAGCAGTACTTC.

This clone was observed a single time. This chain joins TRBV10-3 and TRBJ1-1, with TRBD1 matching 9 bases. With V trimmed by 8 bases and J by 0 bases, 1 base remained unmatched. The germline gives CDR1 ENHRY, CDR2 SYGVKD. The CDR3 is 13 amino acids. The CDR3 reads CAIGDRVNTEAFF. CDR3 in DNA: TGTGCCATCGGGGACAGGGTGAACACTGAAGCTTTCTTT.

In this sample, this clone turned up a few times. V usage is TRBV4-3 and J usage is TRBJ2-1, with 10 bases lining up with TRBD2. Germline V lookup: CDR1 LGHNA, CDR2 YSLEER. The CDR3 runs to 14 residues. The V segment lost 4 bases and the J segment 8 bases; nucleotides outside the gene matches: 5. In DNA form, the CDR3 reads TGCGCCAGCAGCCCAGCGGGAGGGCCATATGAGCAGTTCTTC. The encoded protein is CASSPAGGPYEQFF.

The chain recombines TRBV12-5 with TRBJ2-5; perhaps TRBD1 as D (6 bases). CDR3 size: 13 residues. V dropped 5 bases and J dropped 4 bases, with 11 bases sitting between them. Germline V gene data show CDR1 as LGHNT and CDR2 as FRNRAP. As DNA, the CDR3 is TGTGCTAGTGGTACAGGGATTTTAGAGACCCAGTACTTC. Translated: CASGTGILETQYF.